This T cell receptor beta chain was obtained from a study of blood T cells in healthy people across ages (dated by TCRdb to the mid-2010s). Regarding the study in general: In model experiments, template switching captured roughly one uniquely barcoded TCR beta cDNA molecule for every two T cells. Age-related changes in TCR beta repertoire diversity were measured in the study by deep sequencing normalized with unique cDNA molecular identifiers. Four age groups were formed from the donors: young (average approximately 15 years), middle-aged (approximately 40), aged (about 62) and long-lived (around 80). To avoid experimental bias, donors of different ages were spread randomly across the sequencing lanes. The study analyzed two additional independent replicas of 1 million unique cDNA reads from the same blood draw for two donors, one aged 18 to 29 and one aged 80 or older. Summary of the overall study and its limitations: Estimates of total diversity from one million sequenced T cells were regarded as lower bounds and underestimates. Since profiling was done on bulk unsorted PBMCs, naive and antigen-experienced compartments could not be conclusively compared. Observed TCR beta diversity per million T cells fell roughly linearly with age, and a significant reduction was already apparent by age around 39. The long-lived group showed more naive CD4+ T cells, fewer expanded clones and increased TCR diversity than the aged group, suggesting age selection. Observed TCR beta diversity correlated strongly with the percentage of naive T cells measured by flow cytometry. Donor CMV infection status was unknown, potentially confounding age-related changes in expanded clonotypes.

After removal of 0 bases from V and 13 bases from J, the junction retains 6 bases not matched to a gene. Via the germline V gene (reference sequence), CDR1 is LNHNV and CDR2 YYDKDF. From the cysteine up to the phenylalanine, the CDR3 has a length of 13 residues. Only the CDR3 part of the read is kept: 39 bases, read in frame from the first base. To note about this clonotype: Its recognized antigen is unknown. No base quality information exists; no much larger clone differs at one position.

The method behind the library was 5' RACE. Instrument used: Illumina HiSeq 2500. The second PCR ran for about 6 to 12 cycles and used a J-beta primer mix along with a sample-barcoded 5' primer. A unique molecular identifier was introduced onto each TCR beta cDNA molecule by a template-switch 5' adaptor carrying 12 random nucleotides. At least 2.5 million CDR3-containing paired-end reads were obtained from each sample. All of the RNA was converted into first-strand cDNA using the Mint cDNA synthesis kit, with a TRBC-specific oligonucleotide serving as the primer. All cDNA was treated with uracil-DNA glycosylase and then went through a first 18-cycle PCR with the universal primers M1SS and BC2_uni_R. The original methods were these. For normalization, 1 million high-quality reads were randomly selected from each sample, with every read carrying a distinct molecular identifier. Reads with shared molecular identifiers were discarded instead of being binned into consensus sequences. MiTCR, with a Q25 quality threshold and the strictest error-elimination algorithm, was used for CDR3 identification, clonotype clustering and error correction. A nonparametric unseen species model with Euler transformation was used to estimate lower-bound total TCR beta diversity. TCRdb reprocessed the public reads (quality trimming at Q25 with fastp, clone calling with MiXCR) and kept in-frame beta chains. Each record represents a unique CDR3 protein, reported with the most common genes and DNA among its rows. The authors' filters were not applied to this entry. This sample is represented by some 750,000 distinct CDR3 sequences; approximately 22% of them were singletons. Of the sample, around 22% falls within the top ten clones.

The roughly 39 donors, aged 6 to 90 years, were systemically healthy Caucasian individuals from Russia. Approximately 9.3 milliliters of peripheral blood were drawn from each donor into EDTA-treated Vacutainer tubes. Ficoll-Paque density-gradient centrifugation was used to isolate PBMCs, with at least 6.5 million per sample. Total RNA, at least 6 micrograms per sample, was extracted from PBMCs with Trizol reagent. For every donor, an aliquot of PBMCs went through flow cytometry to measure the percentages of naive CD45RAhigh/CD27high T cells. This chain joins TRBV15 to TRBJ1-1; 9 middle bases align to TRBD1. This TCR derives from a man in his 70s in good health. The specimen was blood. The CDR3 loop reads CATSRDRTGVVFF. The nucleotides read TGTGCCACCAGCAGAGATCGGACAGGGGTAGTTTTCTTT.